Listed here are 24 T cell receptor beta chains from one sample, sequenced in a study of cytomegalovirus exposure and HLA in healthy donors. Researchers ran the PCR with 60 Vbeta and 13 Jbeta primers. TCRdb's table, derived via immunoSEQ multiplex PCR, lists solely in-frame clones and lacks some. The data hold about 160,000 clones, with approximately 78% observed a single time. Specimen: PBMCs. These receptor sequences come from a girl aged 2 to 9 in good health and CMV-seropositive.

The V gene is TRBV7-3, the J gene TRBJ2-5, with 8 bases identical to TRBD2. V trimming: 5 bases; J trimming: 5 bases; junction bases outside the gene matches: 7. This CDR3 is built from 14 residues. CDR1 is SGHTA, CDR2 FQGTGA, per germline. In nucleotides, the CDR3 is TGTGCCAGCAGCCGTACTAGCGGCCTTGAGACCCAGTACTTC. Protein: CASSRTSGLETQYF.

In this sample, this clone turned up once. The gene calls are TRBV7-6 and TRBJ2-3, with 7 bases matching TRBD2. This CDR3 contains 16 residues. Germline V lookup: CDR1 SGHVS, CDR2 FNYEAQ. Trimming took 1 base from V and 4 from J; bases not matched to a gene: 8. This CDR3 is CASSLGGRDLADTQYF. The CDR3 region has the DNA TGTGCCAGCAGCTTAGGCGGGAGAGATCTCGCAGATACGCAGTATTTT.

The chain recombines TRBV29-1 with TRBJ2-7, with 7 bases that match TRBD1. CDR3 length: 13 amino acids. Germline CDR1 SQVTM, CDR2 ANQGSEA. In DNA form, the CDR3 reads TGCAGTGCGAGACAGGGCATGGGCTACGAGCAGTACTTC. This gives the protein CSARQGMGYEQYF.

This sequence joins TRBV5-5 and TRBJ1-3; TRBD1 aligns across 10 bases. This CDR3 region has 15 residues. Germline CDR1 reads SGHKS; CDR2 reads YYEKEE (reference sequence). Unmatched junction bases numbered 5, after V lost 4 bases and J lost 4 bases. CDR3 region: CASSPGQGKGNTIYF. The CDR3 region has the DNA TGTGCCAGCAGCCCGGGACAGGGGAAGGGAAACACCATATATTTT.

This clone was recorded only once. The J gene is TRBJ2-1, the V gene TRBV29-1; 7 bases map to TRBD1. The CDR3 is 16 residues long. The junction had 13 bases not matched to a gene; V was cut back by 7 bases and J by 1 base. From germline, CDR1 is SQVTM and CDR2 ANQGSEA. CDR3 DNA: TGCAGCGCAAGTGGGAGTACAGGGGAGTCCTACAATGAGCAGTTCTTC. The encoded protein is CSASGSTGESYNEQFF.

The V and J genes are TRBV30 and TRBJ2-1; TRBD2 is a possible D gene (5 bases). Per germline, CDR1 GTSNPN and CDR2 SVGIG (reference sequence). This CDR3 has 15 residues. Trimming removed 2 bases from V and 2 bases from J, with 13 bases in between. Here the CDR3 DNA reads TGTGCCTGGAGTATTAAAAGCGGCCCCTACAATGAGCAGTTCTTC. Its protein is CAWSIKSGPYNEQFF.

This clone occurred once. This chain uses TRBV29-1 with TRBJ2-5; D unclear. This CDR3 region has 15 residues. Trimming left V 5 bases short and J 5 bases short, with 21 bases between. Germline V gene lookup returns CDR1 SQVTM and CDR2 ANQGSEA. The CDR3 protein is CSVSTTLRMRETQYF. CDR3 DNA: TGCAGCGTTAGCACCACTCTTAGGATGCGGGAGACCCAGTACTTC.

The chain couples TRBV28 to TRBJ2-7, with 15 bases matching TRBD2. CDR1 and CDR2 from the germline V gene are MDHEN and SYDVKM. The CDR3 is 14 residues long. The ends lost 5 bases at V and 7 bases at J; junction bases unmatched: 3. CDR3 sequence: CASSRTSGRVEQYF. The CDR3 nucleotides read TGTGCCAGCAGTAGGACTAGCGGGAGGGTGGAGCAGTACTTC.

The V and J genes are TRBV5-6 and TRBJ2-5; TRBD2 agrees at 9 bases. The junction had 14 bases not matched to a gene; V was cut back by 4 bases and J by 1 base. Germline V gene data show CDR1 as SGHDT and CDR2 as YYEEEE. The CDR3 is 18 residues long. The CDR3 nucleotides are TGTGCCAGCAGCCTGGAGGCTAGCGGGACCTGGGGCCAAGAGACCCAGTACTTC. It encodes CASSLEASGTWGQETQYF.

V and J are TRBV4-1 and TRBJ1-5; D not resolved. V gave up 2 bases and J gave up 5 bases, with 19 bases separating them. CDR1 and CDR2 from the germline V gene are MGHRA and YSYEKL. The CDR3 has 17 amino acids. CDR3 bases: TGCGCCAGCAGCCAAAGCCGGCTAAGGACTGCCGATCAGCCCCAGCATTTT. This translates into CASSQSRLRTADQPQHF.

The rearrangement links TRBV29-1 to TRBJ1-4; D gene ambiguous. The V gene's germline CDR1 is SQVTM and CDR2 ANQGSEA. Trimming shortened V by 2 bases and J by 2 bases, and 6 bases separated the two germline ends. The CDR3 length is 13 residues. This CDR3 is CSVETRTNEKLFF. The CDR3 DNA reads TGCAGCGTTGAAACCCGGACTAATGAAAAACTGTTTTTT.

This chain links TRBV7-9 with TRBJ2-3, with 11 positions matching TRBD2. Germline V CDR1 and CDR2: SEHNR, FQNEAQ (reference sequence). Losses at the gene ends were 3 bases for V and 1 base for J; bases not matched to a gene: 0. The CDR3 spans 15 residues. The CDR3 is CASSLTSGGTDTQYF. CDR3 DNA sequence: TGTGCCAGCAGCTTGACTAGCGGGGGCACAGATACGCAGTATTTT.

This clone was observed a handful of times. The chain links TRBV5-4 to TRBJ2-7, with a tentative D call TRBD2 (6 bases). CDR3 length: 16 residues. Per the germline V gene, CDR1 is SGHNT and CDR2 is YYREEE (reference sequence). V was cut by 4 bases and J by 1 base, with 18 bases left in between. CDR3 in amino acids: CASSRRYRDSSYEQYF. DNA for the CDR3: TGTGCCAGCAGCCGCAGATACCGGGACTCGTCCTACGAGCAGTACTTC.

The CDR3 here is CASSRLGSNAQETQYF. CDR3 bases: TGTGCCAGCAGCCGACTAGGATCGAACGCCCAAGAGACCCAGTACTTC. The V gene is TRBV5-5, the J gene TRBJ2-5; TRBD2 might be the D (6 bases). Germline CDR1 is SGHKS and CDR2 is YYEKEE (reference sequence). This CDR3 contains 16 residues. The germline V and J ends were trimmed by 4 bases and 1 base, with 17 bases remaining between them.

The V and J genes are TRBV9 and TRBJ2-1, with 11 bases fitting TRBD2. Germline V gene lookup returns CDR1 SGDLS and CDR2 YYNGEE. J gave up 3 bases and V 0 bases, and 17 bases lay outside the gene matches. The CDR3 runs to 21 residues. CDR3 amino acids: CASSVAGTSGPKIGIYNEQFF. The CDR3 DNA reads as TGTGCCAGCAGCGTAGCCGGGACTAGCGGTCCCAAAATAGGAATCTACAATGAGCAGTTCTTC.

This rearrangement joins TRBV28 to TRBJ1-5; TRBD1 is a possible D gene (6 bases). V was trimmed by 4 bases and J by 2 bases, leaving 18 bases between them. The CDR3 spans 17 residues. Germline CDR1 MDHEN, CDR2 SYDVKM. This CDR3 is CASSSRGIGSGNQPQHF. The CDR3 DNA reads TGTGCCAGCAGTTCCAGGGGAATCGGCTCCGGCAATCAGCCCCAGCATTTT.

The V gene is TRBV7-2, the J gene TRBJ1-2, with TRBD1 matching over 10 bases. Per the germline V gene, CDR1 is SGHTA and CDR2 is FQGNSA. The CDR3 sequence is 15 residues long. The ends lost 4 bases at V and 7 bases at J; junction bases unmatched: 9. This CDR3 is CASSWEGTGALGYTF. CDR3 sequence (DNA): TGTGCCAGCAGCTGGGAGGGGACAGGGGCGCTTGGCTACACCTTC.

The gene calls are TRBV6-5 and TRBJ2-7, with 7 nucleotides matching TRBD1. The trim removed 5 bases at V and 2 bases at J, leaving 3 bases unmatched. The CDR3 has 13 residues. CDR1 is MNHEY and CDR2 is SVGAGI in the germline V gene. The CDR3 DNA follows: TGTGCCAGCAGTAGAGGGACAGCCTACGAGCAGTACTTC. Translation: CASSRGTAYEQYF.

A few counts support this clone. J is TRBJ2-6 and V is TRBV19; 7 bases match TRBD1. The CDR3 consists of 15 residues. Germline V gene data show CDR1 as LNHDA and CDR2 as SQIVND (reference sequence). V trimming: 4 bases; J trimming: 2 bases; junction bases outside the gene matches: 2. The CDR3 protein is CASSTTGAGANVLTF. CDR3 DNA: TGTGCCAGTAGTACAACAGGGGCTGGGGCCAACGTCCTGACTTTC.

Here the CDR3 DNA reads TGTGCCTGGAGTCCCGGACAGGTATGGAGAGAGCAGTACTTC. Translation: CAWSPGQVWREQYF. The chain links TRBV30 to TRBJ2-7, with TRBD1 matching 7 bases. The CDR3 consists of 14 residues. The V segment lost 2 bases and the J segment 7 bases; nucleotides outside the gene matches: 11. CDR1 is GTSNPN, CDR2 SVGIG, per germline (reference sequence). Combining the CDR3 with reference TRBV30 and TRBJ2-7 gives the whole variable domain SQTIHQWPATLVQPVGSPLSLECTVEGTSNPNLYWYRQAAGRGLQLLFYSVGIGQISSEVPQNLSASRPQDRQFILSSKKLLLSDSGFYLCAWSPGQVWREQYFGPGTRLTVT.

This sequence joins TRBV7-9 and TRBJ2-1, with TRBD2 as a possible D gene (6 bases). Trimming stripped 4 bases from V and 7 bases from J, with 20 bases between. Germline lookup yields CDR1 SEHNR and CDR2 FQNEAQ (reference sequence). This CDR3 spans 16 amino acids. CDR3 bases: TGTGCCAGCAGCTGGCGGCGGGACTCGGTGGGTAATGAGCAGTTCTTC. Its protein is CASSWRRDSVGNEQFF.

The chain joins TRBV28 to TRBJ2-1; 12 bases are a match to TRBD2. V was clipped by 5 bases and J by 11 bases; unmatched bases: 16. The length of the CDR3 is 17 residues. Germline CDR1 reads MDHEN; CDR2 reads SYDVKM. Here the CDR3 DNA reads TGTGCCAGCAGTGACGGACTAGCGGGAATAGTGGGTTGGAAGCAGTTCTTC. Its translation: CASSDGLAGIVGWKQFF.

The CDR3 region has the DNA TGTGCCAGCAGTTCAGGGGGGCAGGAGGACACTGAAGCTTTCTTT. Its protein product is CASSSGGQEDTEAFF. The rearrangement links TRBV28 to TRBJ1-1, with 7 nucleotides matching TRBD1. The CDR3 loop spans 15 amino acids. Trimming removed 4 bases from V and 3 bases from J; junction bases left unmatched: 8. Germline V gives CDR1 MDHEN, CDR2 SYDVKM.

J is TRBJ2-1 and V is TRBV7-9; TRBD2 matches at 9 bases. The CDR3 totals 15 residues. Trimming took 5 bases from V and 4 from J; bases not matched to a gene: 6. Germline assignment: CDR1 SEHNR and CDR2 FQNEAQ (reference sequence). CDR3 DNA sequence: TGTGCCAGCAGCCGGCGGGAGGGCCTGTACAATGAGCAGTTCTTC. It encodes CASSRREGLYNEQFF.